This TCR beta chain is from a study of blood T cells in healthy people across ages. Sample-barcoded 5' priming and a J-beta primer mix drove a second PCR of roughly 7 to 11 cycles. One entry per CDR3 protein results from TCRdb running MiXCR on the 5' RACE reads. This table has around 1,800,000 distinct CDR3 sequences, approximately 39% appearing once. The TCR comes from a human donor in good health. Input material: blood.

The CDR3 region is CASSSGPNTRGNQPQHF. The CDR3 nucleotides read TGTGCCAGCAGCTCGGGACCCAACACTCGGGGCAATCAGCCCCAGCATTTT. The chain carries TRBV7-8 and TRBJ1-5, with D maybe TRBD1 (5 bases). The CDR3 loop spans 17 amino acids. Deletions cut 4 bases from V and 2 bases from J, with 18 bases between. Germline values: CDR1 SGHVS, CDR2 FQNEAQ. Supplemented by reference TRBV7-8 and TRBJ1-5, the full variable domain reads GAGVSQSPRYKVAKRGQDVALRCDPISGHVSLFWYQQALGQGPEFLTYFQNEAQLDKSGLPSDRFFAERPEGSVSTLKIQRTQQEDSAVYLCASSSGPNTRGNQPQHFGDGTRLSIL.